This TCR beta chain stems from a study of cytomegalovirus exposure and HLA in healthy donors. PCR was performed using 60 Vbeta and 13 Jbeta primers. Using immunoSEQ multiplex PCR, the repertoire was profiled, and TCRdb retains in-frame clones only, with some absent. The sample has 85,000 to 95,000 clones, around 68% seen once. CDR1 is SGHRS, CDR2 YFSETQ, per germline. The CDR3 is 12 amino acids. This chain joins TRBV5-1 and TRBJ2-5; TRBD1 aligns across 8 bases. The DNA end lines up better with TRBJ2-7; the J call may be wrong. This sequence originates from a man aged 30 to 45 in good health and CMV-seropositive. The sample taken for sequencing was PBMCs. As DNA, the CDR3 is TGCGCCAGCAGCCCCAGGGGGCACGAGCAGTACTTC. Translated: CASSPRGHEQYF.